This T cell receptor (beta chain) was documented in a study of OX40 agonist ivuxolimab in advanced cancers. Whole-study findings and limits: At 0.1 to 3.0 mg/kg, CD4+ and CD8+ blood T cells expanded clonally by week 6. The study did not work out the antigen specificity of the expanded peripheral T cells. CD8+ T cells showed, on average, more clonal expansion than CD4+ cells. Some nonresponders likewise displayed low normalized T-cell clonal expansion.

The CDR3 consists of 12 residues. V dropped 6 bases and J dropped 4 bases, with 12 bases sitting between them. The germline CDR1 and CDR2 sequences are SQVTM and ANQGSEA. Assay: immunoSEQ multiplex PCR; the TCRdb copy retains only in-frame clones and omits some. The sample yields 43,000 or so clones, approximately 90% seen once. Regarding this clone: Its antigen is currently unknown.

The source is an adult with an advanced solid tumor such as melanoma, head and neck, liver or kidney cancer. This sample comprised CD4+ or CD8+ T cells sorted from blood, obtained in a trial of the OX40 agonist ivuxolimab. The V call is TRBV29-1, the J call TRBJ1-2; D possibly corresponds to TRBD1 (5 bases). The CDR3 protein is CSVSDSSYGYTF. The CDR3 nucleotides read TGCAGCGTCTCTGACAGTTCCTATGGCTACACCTTC.